The 25 T cell receptor beta chains presented below share a single source sample, sequenced in a study of regulatory T cells in long-lasting Graves disease. Time point noted: newly diagnosed GD, antithyroid drugs for less than 3 months. Preparation of the TCR library used RNA extracted from PBMCs. According to the study, TCR beta libraries were built with iRepertoire HTBI primers and CDR3-region Arm-PCR. TCRdb itself ran the multiplex PCR reads through MiXCR, one entry per CDR3 protein. The sample lists 500,000 to 700,000 distinct CDR3 sequences; roughly 16% were seen once. These data were also filed under a second study, of T cells in Graves' hyperthyroidism and ophthalmopathy.

The sequenced sample was peripheral blood mononuclear cells (PBMCs), obtained at new diagnosis, from a patient treated with antithyroid drugs. The receptors derive from a woman in her thirties with Graves disease.

This clonotype has just a few counts. The V gene is TRBV3-1, the J gene TRBJ2-5; D ambiguous. Germline V gene lookup returns CDR1 LGHDT and CDR2 YNNKEL (reference sequence). V was clipped by 0 bases and J by 4 bases, with 6 bases between them. This CDR3 spans 13 amino acids. The CDR3 reads CASSQDETETQYF. The CDR3 nucleotides read TGTGCCAGCAGCCAAGACGAGACAGAGACCCAGTACTTC.

This clonotype was detected ten times or more. V usage is TRBV27 and J usage is TRBJ2-1, with TRBD2 identical over 8 bases. V lost 5 bases, J lost 6 bases, and 6 bases stayed unmatched. CDR1 is MNHEY and CDR2 is SMNVEV in the germline V gene (reference sequence). There are 14 residues in the CDR3. The CDR3 sequence is CASSPGGAPNEQFF. As DNA, the CDR3 is TGTGCCAGCAGTCCGGGAGGGGCCCCCAATGAGCAGTTCTTC.

The CDR3 bases are TGTGCCAGCAGTTTAAACAGGTTATCCTATGGCTACACCTTC. It translates to CASSLNRLSYGYTF. J is TRBJ1-2 and V is TRBV27, with a possible D match to TRBD1 (5 bases). This CDR3 spans 14 amino acids. The germline V gene has CDR1 MNHEY and CDR2 SMNVEV (reference sequence). V lost 2 bases and J 4 bases, leaving 11 bases between the germline ends.

This clonotype was recorded many times. The chain has TRBV6-5 and TRBJ2-1; D is uncertain. Germline loops: CDR1 MNHEY, CDR2 SVGAGI. This CDR3 comprises 15 residues. V gave up 0 bases and J gave up 3 bases, with 9 bases separating them. The CDR3 DNA sequence: TGTGCCAGCAGTTACTCGAGAGGTGACTACAATGAGCAGTTCTTC. Translating it yields CASSYSRGDYNEQFF.

Turning to this clonotype: Its ends do not fully match the called genes, so a read error is possible. The chain has TRBV6-1 and TRBJ2-6; 9 positions agree with TRBD1. Germline V CDR1 and CDR2: MNHNS, SASEGT. There are 14 residues in the CDR3. CDR3 sequence: CAGSPGQGVNVLTF. The CDR3, as DNA: TGTGCCGGCAGTCCGGGACAGGGTGTCAACGTCCTTACTTTC.

The chain combines TRBV29-1 with TRBJ2-2; 8 nucleotides align to TRBD2. Germline assignment: CDR1 SQVTM and CDR2 ANQGSEA. With V trimmed by 7 bases and J by 4 bases, 8 bases remained unmatched. This CDR3 spans 14 amino acids. CDR3 nucleotide sequence: TGCAGCGCTAGAGCGGGAGCCGGCACCGGGGAGCTGTTTTTT. Residues: CSARAGAGTGELFF.

This clonotype was observed at least ten times. The chain is built from TRBV5-1 and TRBJ2-1; 7 positions match TRBD2. Trimming at V came to 0 bases and at J to 5 bases, leaving 8 bases not matched to a gene. The CDR3 is 16 amino acids. Per germline, CDR1 SGHRS and CDR2 YFSETQ. DNA of the CDR3: TGCGCCAGCAGCTTGGCCGCCCTAGCGGTAGACAATGAGCAGTTCTTC. Translation gives CASSLAALAVDNEQFF.

The rearrangement links TRBV30 to TRBJ2-5; D not certain. This CDR3 contains 13 residues. Germline V lookup: CDR1 GTSNPN, CDR2 SVGIG (reference sequence). Trimming removed 4 bases at V and 5 bases at J, with 14 bases between. CDR3 coding DNA: TGTGCCTGGAACCCAGGCGCGGTGGAGACCCAGTACTTC. Translated: CAWNPGAVETQYF. The full variable domain, in which reference TRBV30 and TRBJ2-5 provide the parts outside the CDR3, is SQTIHQWPATLVQPVGSPLSLECTVEGTSNPNLYWYRQAAGRGLQLLFYSVGIGQISSEVPQNLSASRPQDRQFILSSKKLLLSDSGFYLCAWNPGAVETQYFGPGTRLLVL.

This clonotype was recorded a few times. The CDR3 region has the DNA TGTGCCACCAGTGTCACCGGGGAGCTGTTTTTT. Protein sequence: CATSVTGELFF. This sequence joins TRBV24-1 and TRBJ2-2; D gene uncertain. V was pared by 5 bases and J by 4 bases, with 1 base between. The CDR3 loop spans 11 amino acids. The V gene's germline CDR1 is KGHDR and CDR2 SFDVKD.

This clonotype was picked up many times. CDR3 amino acids: CASSRKNEKLFF. In DNA form, the CDR3 reads TGTGCCAGCAGCCGTAAGAATGAAAAACTGTTTTTT. The rearrangement uses TRBV7-2 and TRBJ1-4; D ambiguous. The V end lost 5 bases, the J end lost 5 bases, and 6 bases lay between the germline ends. The CDR3 runs 12 residues. CDR1 and CDR2 from the germline V gene are SGHTA and FQGNSA.

This clonotype was picked up many times. The chain couples TRBV19 to TRBJ1-5; a possible D gene is TRBD1 (5 bases). Per germline, CDR1 LNHDA and CDR2 SQIVND (reference sequence). V lost 3 bases to trimming and J lost 4 bases, with 13 bases between them. CDR3 length: 15 residues. The CDR3 here is CASSIEGLRNQPQHF. CDR3 bases: TGTGCCAGTAGTATCGAGGGACTAAGGAATCAGCCCCAGCATTTT.

This clonotype was observed at least ten times. The CDR3 nucleotides read TGCAGTGCTAGGGGGTACCAAGAGACCCAGTACTTC. Amino acids: CSARGYQETQYF. This sequence joins TRBV20-1 and TRBJ2-5; no clear D gene. Trimming pared 3 bases from V and 0 bases from J, leaving 5 bases between. The CDR3 runs 12 residues. The germline gives CDR1 DFQATT, CDR2 SNEGSKA (reference sequence).

This clonotype was found a few times. This chain links TRBV2 with TRBJ2-7; 10 bases are a match to TRBD1. The CDR3 covers 14 residues. The V segment lost 7 bases and the J segment 6 bases; nucleotides outside the gene matches: 9. Germline lookup yields CDR1 SNHLY and CDR2 FYNNEI. The CDR3 reads CASKLPGQGFEQYF. CDR3 DNA sequence: TGTGCCAGCAAGCTACCGGGACAGGGGTTCGAGCAGTACTTC.

This clonotype was counted at least ten times. The chain links TRBV12-3 or TRBV12-4 to TRBJ1-2, with D uncertain. The CDR3 is 11 residues long. Trimming stripped 3 bases from V and 10 bases from J, with 9 bases between. This CDR3 is CASSFAGDYTF. For the CDR3, the DNA is TGTGCCAGCAGTTTCGCCGGGGACTACACCTTC.

In this sample, this clonotype turned up many times. V usage is TRBV3-1 and J usage is TRBJ2-7; TRBD1 agrees at 8 bases. V shed 1 base and J 4 bases; nucleotides not matched to a gene: 6. Germline assignment: CDR1 LGHDT and CDR2 YNNKEL (reference sequence). CDR3 length equals 15 residues. The CDR3: CASSQGARGRYEQYF. CDR3 nucleotide sequence: TGTGCCAGCAGCCAAGGCGCCAGGGGGCGATACGAGCAGTACTTC.

This clonotype appeared many times. CDR3 sequence: CASQIGGPAGELFF. CDR3 nucleotide sequence: TGTGCCAGCCAGATCGGGGGTCCCGCCGGGGAGCTGTTTTTT. The genes are TRBV28 and TRBJ2-2, with a possible D match to TRBD2 (6 bases). Trimming cost V 8 bases and J 6 bases, with 16 bases left between them. This CDR3 contains 14 residues. The germline V gene has CDR1 MDHEN and CDR2 SYDVKM.

As regards this clonotype: It may be a read error: a sequence one base away is much more abundant. J is TRBJ2-5 and V is TRBV7-3; 7 bases align to TRBD1. This CDR3 has 15 residues. Germline lookup yields CDR1 SGHTA and CDR2 FQGTGA. The CDR3 DNA follows: TGTGCCAGCAGCTTCGTTCCGGGACAGCAAGAGACCCGGTACTTC. Translation: CASSFVPGQQETRYF.

In this sample, this clonotype turned up a few times. V gene TRBV19 combines with J gene TRBJ2-2; 10 nucleotides line up with TRBD1. Germline V gene data show CDR1 as LNHDA and CDR2 as SQIVND (reference sequence). The CDR3 is made up of 14 amino acids. V trimming: 6 bases; J trimming: 4 bases; junction bases outside the gene matches: 2. The CDR3 DNA is TGTGCCAGTAGGACAGGGGGCACCACCGGGGAGCTGTTTTTT. Its translation: CASRTGGTTGELFF.

The chain links TRBV30 to TRBJ1-5; a weak D match, TRBD1 (5 bases). Germline V gene data show CDR1 as GTSNPN and CDR2 as SVGIG (reference sequence). The V end was cut by 1 base, the J end by 8 bases, with 12 bases between. The CDR3 consists of 13 residues. The CDR3: CAWSDGARKPQHF. CDR3 nucleotide sequence: TGTGCCTGGAGTGACGGGGCGAGGAAGCCCCAGCATTTT.

V gene TRBV27 combines with J gene TRBJ1-6, with D tentatively TRBD1 (6 bases). The germline V gene has CDR1 MNHEY and CDR2 SMNVEV (reference sequence). Trimming removed 7 bases at V and 9 bases at J, with 13 bases between. This CDR3 comprises 13 residues. The CDR3 DNA reads as TGTGCCAGCAAGCCGGGGGGCAGTTCACCCCTCCACTTT. It is translated as CASKPGGSSPLHF.

This clonotype was seen a handful of times. V usage is TRBV6-1 and J usage is TRBJ1-3, with 7 positions matching TRBD1. The CDR3 has 17 residues. CDR1 is MNHNS, CDR2 SASEGT, per germline. The V and J ends lost 8 bases and 4 bases, in that order; junction bases with no gene match: 17. CDR3 loop: CASGTHLGQAKGNTIYF. The CDR3 nucleotides read TGTGCCAGCGGGACCCACCTAGGACAGGCGAAAGGAAACACCATATATTTT.

V is TRBV19 and J is TRBJ2-7, with 9 bases identical to TRBD2. J gave up 0 bases and V 9 bases, and 6 bases lay outside the gene matches. CDR1 and CDR2 (germline): LNHDA, SQIVND (reference sequence). The CDR3 has 14 residues. The CDR3 DNA sequence: TGTGCCAGCCTACCTAGCGGGAACTCCTACGAGCAGTACTTC. Protein sequence: CASLPSGNSYEQYF.

A word on this clonotype: A much bigger clone sits one base away, suggesting this may be a read error. V and J are TRBV27 and TRBJ1-5; no clear D. V was pared by 0 bases and J by 0 bases, with 3 bases between. The CDR3 covers 14 residues. CDR1 and CDR2 (germline): MNHEY, SMNVEV (reference sequence). The CDR3 region has the DNA TGTGCCAGCAGTTTATCGAATAGCAATCAGCCCCAGCATTTT. As protein: CASSLSNSNQPQHF.

In its sample, this clonotype was seen a few times. The chain has TRBV7-9 and TRBJ2-5, with D hard to call. The germline V and J ends were trimmed by 0 bases and 1 base, with 12 bases remaining between them. The germline CDR1 and CDR2 sequences are SEHNR and FQNEAQ (reference sequence). The CDR3 covers 16 residues. Here the CDR3 DNA reads TGTGCCAGCAGCTTAGCTTATTCGGCTCTCCAAGAGACCCAGTACTTC. It yields the protein CASSLAYSALQETQYF.

V gene TRBV9 combines with J gene TRBJ1-4; D is undetermined. Germline CDR1 is SGDLS and CDR2 is YYNGEE. Trimming stripped 0 bases from V and 0 bases from J, with 3 bases between. This CDR3 is 14 amino acids long. CDR3 loop: CASSVGPTNEKLFF. The DNA of the CDR3 is TGTGCCAGCAGCGTAGGTCCAACTAATGAAAAACTGTTTTTT.